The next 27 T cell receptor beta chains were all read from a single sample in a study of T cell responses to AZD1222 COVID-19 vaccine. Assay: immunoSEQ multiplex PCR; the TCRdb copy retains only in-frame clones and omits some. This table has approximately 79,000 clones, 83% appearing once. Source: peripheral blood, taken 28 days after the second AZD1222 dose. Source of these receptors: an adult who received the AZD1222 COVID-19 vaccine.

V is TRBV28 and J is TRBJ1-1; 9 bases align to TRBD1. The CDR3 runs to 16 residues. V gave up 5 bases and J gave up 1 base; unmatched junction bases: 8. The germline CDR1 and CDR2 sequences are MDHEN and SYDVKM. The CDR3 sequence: CASSTVPGQGNTEAFF. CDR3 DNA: TGTGCCAGCAGTACAGTCCCGGGACAGGGGAACACTGAAGCTTTCTTT.

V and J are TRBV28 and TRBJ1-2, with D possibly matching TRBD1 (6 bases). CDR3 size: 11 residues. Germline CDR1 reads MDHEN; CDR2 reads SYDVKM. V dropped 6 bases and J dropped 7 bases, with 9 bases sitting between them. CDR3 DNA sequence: TGTGCCAGCAGGGCCAGGGGTGGCTACACCTTC. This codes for CASRARGGYTF.

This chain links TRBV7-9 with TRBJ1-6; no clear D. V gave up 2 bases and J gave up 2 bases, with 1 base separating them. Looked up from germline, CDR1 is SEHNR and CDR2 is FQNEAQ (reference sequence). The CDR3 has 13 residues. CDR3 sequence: CASSLTYNSPLHF. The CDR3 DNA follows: TGTGCCAGCAGCTTAACCTATAATTCACCCCTCCACTTT.

The CDR3 DNA sequence: TGTGCCAGCTCACAAGACCCAGGCGGCTACACCTTC. Its translation: CASSQDPGGYTF. This chain connects TRBV18 to TRBJ1-2, with D uncertain. The V end lost 4 bases, the J end lost 8 bases, and 11 bases lay between the germline ends. The CDR3 loop spans 12 amino acids. Germline V lookup: CDR1 KGHSH, CDR2 LQKENI.

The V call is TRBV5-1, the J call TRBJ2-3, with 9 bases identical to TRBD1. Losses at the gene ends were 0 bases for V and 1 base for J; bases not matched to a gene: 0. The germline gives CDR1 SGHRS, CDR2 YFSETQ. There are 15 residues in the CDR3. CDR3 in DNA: TGCGCCAGCAGCTTGGGACAGGGGGGCACAGATACGCAGTATTTT. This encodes CASSLGQGGTDTQYF.

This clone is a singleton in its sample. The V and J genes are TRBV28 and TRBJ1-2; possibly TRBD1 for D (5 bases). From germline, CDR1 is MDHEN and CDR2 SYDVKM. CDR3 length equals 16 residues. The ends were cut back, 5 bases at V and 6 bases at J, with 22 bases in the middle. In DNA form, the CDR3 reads TGTGCCAGCAGTCCGAACCCTCCTAGGGGAGGGGATGGCTACACCTTC. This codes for CASSPNPPRGGDGYTF.

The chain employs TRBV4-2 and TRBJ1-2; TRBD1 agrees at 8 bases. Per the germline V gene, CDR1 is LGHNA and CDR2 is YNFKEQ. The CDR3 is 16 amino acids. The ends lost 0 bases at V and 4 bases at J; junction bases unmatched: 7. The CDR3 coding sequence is TGTGCCAGCAGCCAAGAGGGTGGACAGGGCCCCTATGGCTACACCTTC. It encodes CASSQEGGQGPYGYTF.

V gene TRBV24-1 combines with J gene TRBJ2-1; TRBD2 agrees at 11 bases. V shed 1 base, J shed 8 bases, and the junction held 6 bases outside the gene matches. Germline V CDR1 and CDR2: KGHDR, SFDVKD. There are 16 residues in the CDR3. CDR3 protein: CATSDFTSGRGDEQFF. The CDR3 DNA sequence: TGTGCCACCAGTGATTTCACTAGCGGGAGAGGCGATGAGCAGTTCTTC.

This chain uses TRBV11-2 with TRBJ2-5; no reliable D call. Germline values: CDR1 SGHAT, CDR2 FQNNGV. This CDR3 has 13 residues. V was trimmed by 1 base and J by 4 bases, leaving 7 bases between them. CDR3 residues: CASSLGFSETQYF. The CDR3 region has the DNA TGTGCCAGCAGCTTAGGGTTTTCAGAGACCCAGTACTTC.

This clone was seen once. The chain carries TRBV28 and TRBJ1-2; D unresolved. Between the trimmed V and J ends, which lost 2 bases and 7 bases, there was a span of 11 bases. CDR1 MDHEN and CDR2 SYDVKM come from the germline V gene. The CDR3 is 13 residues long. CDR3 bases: TGTGCCAGCAGTTTACAATCCTGGGGTGGCTACACCTTC. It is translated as CASSLQSWGGYTF.

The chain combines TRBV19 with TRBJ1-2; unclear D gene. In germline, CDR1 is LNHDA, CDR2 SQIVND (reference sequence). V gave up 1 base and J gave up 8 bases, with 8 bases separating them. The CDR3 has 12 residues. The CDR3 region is CASSIGGRGYTF. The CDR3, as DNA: TGTGCCAGTAGTATAGGCGGAAGGGGCTACACCTTC.

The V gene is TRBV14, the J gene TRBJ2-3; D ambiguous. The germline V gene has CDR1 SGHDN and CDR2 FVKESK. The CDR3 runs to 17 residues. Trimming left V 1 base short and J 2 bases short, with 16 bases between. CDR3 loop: CASSQVWPVQVTDTQYF. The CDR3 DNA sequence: TGTGCCAGCAGCCAAGTGTGGCCCGTCCAGGTCACAGATACGCAGTATTTT.

The chain's CDR3 is CASSQTGTGGFAGANVLTF. CDR3 sequence (DNA): TGCGCCAGCAGCCAAACCGGGACAGGGGGATTCGCTGGGGCCAACGTCCTGACTTTC. V usage is TRBV4-3 and J usage is TRBJ2-6; 11 nucleotides align to TRBD1. Germline V CDR1 and CDR2: LGHNA, YSLEER. The CDR3 has 19 residues. Unmatched junction bases numbered 8, after V lost 2 bases and J lost 2 bases.

The CDR3 sequence: CASSVGQGTDTQYF. Here the CDR3 DNA reads TGTGCCAGTAGTGTAGGACAGGGCACAGATACGCAGTATTTT. The chain couples TRBV19 to TRBJ2-3, with 7 nucleotides matching TRBD1. The V gene's germline CDR1 is LNHDA and CDR2 SQIVND (reference sequence). The ends lost 5 bases at V and 1 base at J; junction bases unmatched: 3. The length of the CDR3 is 14 residues.

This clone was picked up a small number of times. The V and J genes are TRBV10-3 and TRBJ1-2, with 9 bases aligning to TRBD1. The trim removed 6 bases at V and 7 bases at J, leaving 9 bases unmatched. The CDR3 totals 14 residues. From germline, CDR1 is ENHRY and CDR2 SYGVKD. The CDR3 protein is CAIRIQGAEGGYTF. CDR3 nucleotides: TGTGCCATCAGGATACAGGGGGCCGAGGGTGGCTACACCTTC.

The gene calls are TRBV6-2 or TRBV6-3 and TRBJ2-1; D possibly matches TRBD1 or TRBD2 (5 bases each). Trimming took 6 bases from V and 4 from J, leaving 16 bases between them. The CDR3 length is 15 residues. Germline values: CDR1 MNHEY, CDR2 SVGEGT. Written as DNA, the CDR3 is TGTGCCAGCAGCGCCCAAGGGACCACATACAATGAGCAGTTCTTC. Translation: CASSAQGTTYNEQFF.

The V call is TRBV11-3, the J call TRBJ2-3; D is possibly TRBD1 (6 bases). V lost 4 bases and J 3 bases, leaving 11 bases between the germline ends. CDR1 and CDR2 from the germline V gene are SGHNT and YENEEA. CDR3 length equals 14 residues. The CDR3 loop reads CASSSGRGTDTQYF. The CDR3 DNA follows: TGTGCCAGCAGCTCCGGCAGGGGTACAGATACGCAGTATTTT.

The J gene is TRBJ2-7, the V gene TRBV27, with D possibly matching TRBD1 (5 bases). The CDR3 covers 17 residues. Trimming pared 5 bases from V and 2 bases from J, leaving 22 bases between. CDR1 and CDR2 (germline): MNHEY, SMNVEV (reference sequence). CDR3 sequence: CASSRIPDSAFPYEQYF. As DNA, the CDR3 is TGTGCCAGCAGTCGCATTCCCGACAGCGCCTTCCCCTACGAGCAGTACTTC.

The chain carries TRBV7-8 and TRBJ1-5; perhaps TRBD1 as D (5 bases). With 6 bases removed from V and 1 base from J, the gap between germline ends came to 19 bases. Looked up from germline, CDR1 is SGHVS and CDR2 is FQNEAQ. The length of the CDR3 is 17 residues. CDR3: CASSPRAMGGSNQPQHF. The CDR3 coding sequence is TGTGCCAGCAGTCCCCGGGCGATGGGGGGAAGCAATCAGCCCCAGCATTTT.

This chain's CDR3 is CASSFGSGRIYNEQFF. CDR3 DNA: TGCGCCAGCAGCTTTGGTAGCGGGAGGATTTACAATGAGCAGTTCTTC. The chain has TRBV5-1 and TRBJ2-1; 10 bases line up with TRBD2. This CDR3 is 16 amino acids long. With V trimmed by 2 bases and J by 4 bases, 6 bases remained unmatched. CDR1 and CDR2 from the germline V gene are SGHRS and YFSETQ. Drawing the rest from reference TRBV5-1 and TRBJ2-1, the complete variable domain is KAGVTQTPRYLIKTRGQQVTLSCSPISGHRSVSWYQQTPGQGLQFLFEYFSETQRNKGNFPGRFSGRQFSNSRSEMNVSTLELGDSALYLCASSFGSGRIYNEQFFGPGTRLTVL.

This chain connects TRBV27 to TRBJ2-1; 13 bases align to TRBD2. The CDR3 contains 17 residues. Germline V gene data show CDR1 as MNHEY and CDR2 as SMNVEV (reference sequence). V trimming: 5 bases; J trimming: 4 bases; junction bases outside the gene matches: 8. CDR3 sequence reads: CASSIGLAGAGYNEQFF. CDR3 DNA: TGTGCCAGCAGTATTGGACTAGCGGGAGCGGGGTACAATGAGCAGTTCTTC.

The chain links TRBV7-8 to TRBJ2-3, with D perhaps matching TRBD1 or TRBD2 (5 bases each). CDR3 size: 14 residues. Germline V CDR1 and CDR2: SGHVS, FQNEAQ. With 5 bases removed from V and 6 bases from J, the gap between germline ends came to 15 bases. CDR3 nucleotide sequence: TGTGCCAGCAGCCCGGGGCCCATGAGGGATACGCAGTATTTT. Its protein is CASSPGPMRDTQYF.

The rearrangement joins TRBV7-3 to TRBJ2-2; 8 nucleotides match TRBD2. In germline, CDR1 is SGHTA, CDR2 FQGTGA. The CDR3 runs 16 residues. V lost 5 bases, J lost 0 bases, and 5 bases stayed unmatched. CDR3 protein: CASSIRGRPNTGELFF. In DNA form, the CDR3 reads TGTGCCAGCAGCATCCGCGGGAGGCCGAACACCGGGGAGCTGTTTTTT.

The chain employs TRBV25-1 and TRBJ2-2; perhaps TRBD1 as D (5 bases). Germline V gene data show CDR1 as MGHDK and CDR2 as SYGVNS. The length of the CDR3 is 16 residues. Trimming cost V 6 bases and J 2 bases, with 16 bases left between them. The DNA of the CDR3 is TGTGCCAGCAGAGACAGTAGCAAGGGAAACACCGGGGAGCTGTTTTTT. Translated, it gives CASRDSSKGNTGELFF.

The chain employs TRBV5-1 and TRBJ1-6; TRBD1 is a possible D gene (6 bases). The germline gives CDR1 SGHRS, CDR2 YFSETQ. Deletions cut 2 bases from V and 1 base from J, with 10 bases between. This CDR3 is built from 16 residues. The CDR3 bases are TGCGCCAGCAGCTTTAGGACAGAATCCTATAATTCACCCCTCCACTTT. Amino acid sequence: CASSFRTESYNSPLHF. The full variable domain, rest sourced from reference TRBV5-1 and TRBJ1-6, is KAGVTQTPRYLIKTRGQQVTLSCSPISGHRSVSWYQQTPGQGLQFLFEYFSETQRNKGNFPGRFSGRQFSNSRSEMNVSTLELGDSALYLCASSFRTESYNSPLHFGNGTRLTVT.

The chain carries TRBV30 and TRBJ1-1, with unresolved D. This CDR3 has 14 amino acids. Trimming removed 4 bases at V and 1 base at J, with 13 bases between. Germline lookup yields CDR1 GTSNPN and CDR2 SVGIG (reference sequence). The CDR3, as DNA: TGTGCCTGGAAAAGAGGACCGGGGAACACTGAAGCTTTCTTT. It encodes CAWKRGPGNTEAFF.

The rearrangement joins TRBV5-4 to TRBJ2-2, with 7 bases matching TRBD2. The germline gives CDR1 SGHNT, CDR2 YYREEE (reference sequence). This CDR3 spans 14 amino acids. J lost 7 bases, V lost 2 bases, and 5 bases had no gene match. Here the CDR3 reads CASSFAWEGGELFF. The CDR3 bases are TGTGCCAGCAGCTTTGCGTGGGAGGGCGGGGAGCTGTTTTTT.